The entry that follows covers one TCR beta chain sequence. Under the authors' procedure: Estimated nucleated cell counts came from reference gene primer amplification. TCRdb's copy holds only in-frame clones and misses some; the assay was immunoSEQ multiplex PCR. V, J and clone size derive from that table, while D and trimming were established from the DNA sequence. Counted here are some 130,000 clones, nearly 70% occurring once; the ten biggest clones make up less than 2.5%. This entry is derived from a study of blood T cell repertoires in COVID-19. As for the study in general: COVID-19 samples from acute and convalescent phases originated in the United States, Italy and Spain. Sample material is recorded as cDNA or gDNA derived from T cells, B-cell-depleted T cells, or PBMCs.

Germline V gene sequence: CDR1 LNHDA, CDR2 SQIVND (reference sequence). The CDR3 runs to 15 residues. V dropped 4 bases and J dropped 7; count of bases not matched to a gene: 9. This chain connects TRBV19 to TRBJ2-1; 8 positions match TRBD1. This TCR came from an older woman with acute or convalescent COVID-19. Sequenced input: peripheral blood. The CDR3 sequence is CASSTQGERGNEQFF. The CDR3 DNA follows: TGTGCCAGTAGTACACAGGGGGAAAGGGGAAATGAGCAGTTCTTC.